One and the same sample provided the 20 T cell receptor beta chains below, sequenced in a study of early T cells in non-severe SARS-CoV-2 infection. MiXCR, run by TCRdb on the 5' RACE reads, gives a single entry per CDR3 protein. The table has more than 90,000 distinct CDR3 sequences, 8% to 13% seen once. Sequencing used whole blood. The origin of the receptors is an adult who was a healthcare worker with PCR-confirmed SARS-CoV-2 infection or an uninfected control (not recorded which).

The chain joins TRBV7-3 to TRBJ2-5; D is unclear. In germline, CDR1 is SGHTA, CDR2 FQGTGA. The V end lost 1 base, the J end lost 5 bases, and 8 bases lay between the germline ends. The CDR3 spans 13 residues. CDR3 nucleotides: TGTGCCAGCAGCTTAAGACCCCAGGAGACCCAGTACTTC. This translates into CASSLRPQETQYF.

This clonotype was seen ten or more times. This sequence joins TRBV27 and TRBJ1-1; TRBD1 is a possible D gene (6 bases). V lost 4 bases to trimming and J lost 4 bases, with 13 bases between them. The CDR3 is made up of 14 amino acids. Per germline, CDR1 MNHEY and CDR2 SMNVEV (reference sequence). The CDR3 sequence is CASSSGVLGTEAFF. The CDR3, as DNA: TGTGCCAGCAGTTCAGGGGTCCTGGGCACTGAAGCTTTCTTT.

The CDR3 DNA reads TGTGCCTGGAGCCCGGGTGGCCTTTACAATCAGCCCCAGCATTTT. Translating it yields CAWSPGGLYNQPQHF. V gene TRBV30 combines with J gene TRBJ1-5; D remains unclear. The CDR3 loop spans 15 amino acids. With 3 bases removed from V and 3 bases from J, the gap between germline ends came to 15 bases. Germline-derived CDR1 and CDR2 are GTSNPN and SVGIG (reference sequence).

This clonotype was observed at least ten times. The chain couples TRBV7-3 to TRBJ1-1; D is unclear. The CDR3 has 13 amino acids. Trimming took off 3 bases at V and 1 base at J, with 6 bases between the two ends. The germline V gene has CDR1 SGHTA and CDR2 FQGTGA. The CDR3 is CASSFSPNTEAFF. CDR3 nucleotides: TGTGCCAGCAGCTTCTCCCCGAACACTGAAGCTTTCTTT. Based on the CDR3 plus reference TRBV7-3 and TRBJ1-1, the full variable domain is GAGVSQTPSNKVTEKGKYVELRCDPISGHTALYWYRQSLGQGPEFLIYFQGTGAADDSGLPNDRFFAVRPEGSVSTLKIQRTERGDSAVYLCASSFSPNTEAFFGQGTRLTVV.

The chain uses TRBV11-1 and TRBJ1-1; D is unclear. Germline assignment: CDR1 SGHAT and CDR2 FQDESV (reference sequence). Trimming took off 5 bases at V and 3 bases at J, with 4 bases between the two ends. CDR3 length: 11 amino acids. This CDR3 is CASSTYTEAFF. As DNA, the CDR3 is TGTGCCAGCAGCACTTACACTGAAGCTTTCTTT.

This chain connects TRBV29-1 to TRBJ2-1; 11 bases agree with TRBD2. Germline CDR1 SQVTM, CDR2 ANQGSEA. CDR3 length: 14 amino acids. J lost 7 bases, V lost 6 bases, and 8 bases had no gene match. CDR3 sequence: CSVPGTSGGNEQFF. The DNA for the CDR3 is TGCAGCGTCCCCGGGACTAGCGGCGGGAATGAGCAGTTCTTC.

Ten or more counts support this clonotype. This sequence joins TRBV3-1 and TRBJ2-7; 8 bases align to TRBD1. The V gene end was trimmed by 4 bases and the J gene end by 1 base; junction bases not matched to a gene: 9. The length of the CDR3 is 16 residues. Germline V lookup: CDR1 LGHDT, CDR2 YNNKEL (reference sequence). This CDR3 reads CASSPNLGQGSYEQYF. The DNA for the CDR3 is TGTGCCAGCAGCCCCAATCTAGGACAGGGATCCTACGAGCAGTACTTC.

This clonotype came up a few times. The chain employs TRBV18 and TRBJ1-2; 7 bases are shared with TRBD1. The germline gives CDR1 KGHSH, CDR2 LQKENI. After removal of 5 bases from V and 1 base from J, the junction contained 4 bases not matched to a gene. This CDR3 has 14 residues. The CDR3 DNA is TGTGCCAGCTCAGAAAGGGACAGTAACTATGGCTACACCTTC. The encoded protein is CASSERDSNYGYTF.

This clonotype showed up many times. The chain recombines TRBV7-9 with TRBJ1-2; the match to TRBD1 covers 7 bases. CDR1 and CDR2 (germline): SEHNR, FQNEAQ (reference sequence). The CDR3 extends over 15 amino acids. V shed 5 bases and J 3 bases; nucleotides not matched to a gene: 9. DNA for the CDR3: TGTGCCAGCAGCCCCAACAGGGGTGAGGACTATGGCTACACCTTC. Amino acids: CASSPNRGEDYGYTF.

The chain is built from TRBV5-5 and TRBJ2-3; D gene uncertain. CDR3 length: 16 amino acids. In germline, CDR1 is SGHKS, CDR2 YYEKEE (reference sequence). Trimming pared 2 bases from V and 2 bases from J, leaving 15 bases between. CDR3 region: CASSFGVFRDTDTQYF. Written as DNA, the CDR3 is TGTGCCAGCAGCTTCGGCGTTTTTAGGGACACAGATACGCAGTATTTT.

The CDR3 nucleotides read TGTGCCAGCAGTCGGCAGTGGGAGCAGTACTTC. Protein product: CASSRQWEQYF. This rearrangement joins TRBV12-3 or TRBV12-4 to TRBJ2-7, with D unclear. V lost 5 bases, J lost 7 bases, and 9 bases lay in between. The CDR3 contains 11 residues.

About this clonotype itself: No conserved phenylalanine or tryptophan ends this CDR3, so it is likely a read error. The gene calls are TRBV14 and TRBJ1-2; D unresolved. V was trimmed by 2 bases and J by 6 bases, leaving 10 bases between them. Germline-derived CDR1 and CDR2 are SGHDN and FVKESK. CDR3 size: 13 residues. As DNA, the CDR3 is TGTGCCAGCAGCCAAAGTCGCTGGGATGGCTACACCTTA. Translating it yields CASSQSRWDGYTL.

There are many counts of this clonotype. The V and J genes are TRBV7-2 and TRBJ2-1, with 11 bases matching TRBD2. V lost 5 bases to trimming and J lost 4 bases; unmatched junction nucleotides: 4. The CDR3 has 15 amino acids. CDR1 and CDR2 from the germline V gene are SGHTA and FQGNSA. The CDR3 sequence is CASSPLAGAYNEQFF. For the CDR3, the DNA is TGTGCCAGCAGCCCACTAGCGGGGGCGTACAATGAGCAGTTCTTC. Full variable domain (remainder filled in from reference TRBV7-2 and TRBJ2-1): GAGVSQSPSNKVTEKGKDVELRCDPISGHTALYWYRQSLGQGLEFLIYFQGNSAPDKSGLPSDRFSAERTGGSVSTLTIQRTQQEDSAVYLCASSPLAGAYNEQFFGPGTRLTVL.

The chain recombines TRBV20-1 with TRBJ2-5; 8 bases align to TRBD1. CDR1 DFQATT and CDR2 SNEGSKA come from the germline V gene (reference sequence). The CDR3 spans 12 residues. The V gene end was trimmed by 3 bases and the J gene end by 4 bases; junction bases not matched to a gene: 1. As DNA, the CDR3 is TGCAGTGCTAGGGACAGGGCAGAGACCCAGTACTTC. It codes for CSARDRAETQYF.

This clonotype appeared a few times. The genes are TRBV28 and TRBJ2-5; D is uncertain. Deletions cut 2 bases from V and 1 base from J, with 2 bases between. The CDR3 has 12 residues. Germline V lookup: CDR1 MDHEN, CDR2 SYDVKM. The CDR3 loop reads CASSLIQETQYF. As DNA, the CDR3 is TGTGCCAGCAGTTTAATCCAAGAGACCCAGTACTTC. The full variable domain, completed using reference TRBV28 and TRBJ2-5, is DVKVTQSSRYLVKRTGEKVFLECVQDMDHENMFWYRQDPGLGLRLIYFSYDVKMKEKGDIPEGYSVSREKKERFSLILESASTNQTSMYLCASSLIQETQYFGPGTRLLVL.

At least ten counts were recorded for this clonotype. The J gene is TRBJ2-7, the V gene TRBV27; possible D gene TRBD1, 5 bases. This CDR3 has 14 residues. The germline CDR1 and CDR2 sequences are MNHEY and SMNVEV (reference sequence). V was shortened by 3 bases and J by 0 bases, with 9 bases between the two germline ends. The CDR3 is CASSLDMSSYEQYF. The CDR3 DNA sequence: TGTGCCAGCAGTTTGGACATGAGCTCCTACGAGCAGTACTTC.

This clonotype was seen many times. J is TRBJ2-1 and V is TRBV5-1; a weak D match, TRBD2 (6 bases). The CDR3 is 14 amino acids. Germline CDR1 is SGHRS and CDR2 is YFSETQ. Trimming took 4 bases from V and 10 from J, leaving 18 bases between them. This chain's CDR3 is CASSVRDSFGEQFF. The CDR3 coding sequence is TGCGCCAGCAGCGTCCGGGACTCCTTTGGCGAGCAGTTCTTC.

This clonotype came up many times. The CDR3 reads CSASSWGLAGFSYNEQFF. The CDR3 nucleotides read TGCAGTGCTAGTTCTTGGGGACTAGCGGGGTTCTCCTACAATGAGCAGTTCTTC. The genes are TRBV20-1 and TRBJ2-1, with 13 bases aligning to TRBD2. CDR3 length: 18 amino acids. Germline V CDR1 and CDR2: DFQATT, SNEGSKA (reference sequence). Trimming took 3 bases from V and 0 from J; bases not matched to a gene: 8.

This clonotype was seen a few times. The genes are TRBV20-1 and TRBJ2-7; no definite D call. V dropped 2 bases and J dropped 3 bases, with 8 bases sitting between them. This CDR3 is built from 12 residues. CDR1 DFQATT and CDR2 SNEGSKA come from the germline V gene (reference sequence). For the CDR3, the DNA is TGCAGTGCTAGACATTTAAACTACGAGCAGTACTTC. Its translation is CSARHLNYEQYF.

V and J are TRBV5-1 and TRBJ2-2; D gene uncertain. The CDR3 contains 15 residues. CDR1 is SGHRS and CDR2 is YFSETQ in the germline V gene. Trimming removed 2 bases at V and 1 base at J, with 9 bases between. This chain's CDR3 is CASSLSPGNTGELFF. As DNA, the CDR3 is TGCGCCAGCAGCTTAAGTCCGGGGAACACCGGGGAGCTGTTTTTT.